This entry lists 22 T cell receptor beta chains sequenced from one sample in a study of blood T cell repertoires in COVID-19 (dated by TCRdb to about 2020). Library preparation was by the immunoSEQ multiplex PCR assay. TCRdb mirrors the immuneACCESS table, restricted to in-frame sequences. Some clones are absent from its copies; in checked studies, under half trace to an unresolved V gene, and the reason for the others is unknown. This sample has 50,000 or so clones in its table, and roughly nine tenths of those were observed once. Of the sample, around 6.5% is held by the ten largest clones. Source material: peripheral blood. The receptors derive from a man between 65 and 80 years old with active COVID-19.

This rearrangement joins TRBV6-5 to TRBJ1-1; the D is unclear. V lost 0 bases, J lost 2 bases, and 13 bases lay in between. Germline CDR1 and CDR2: MNHEY and SVGAGI. This CDR3 is 16 amino acids long. The DNA of the CDR3 is TGTGCCAGCAGTTACTCGATGAACAGCCCAAACACTGAAGCTTTCTTT. It translates to CASSYSMNSPNTEAFF.

The chain employs TRBV24-1 and TRBJ2-5; a possible D gene is TRBD1 (6 bases). This CDR3 has 13 residues. Germline assignment: CDR1 KGHDR and CDR2 SFDVKD. The ends were cut back, 7 bases at V and 5 bases at J, with 13 bases in the middle. CDR3: CATRETGRETQYF. The CDR3 nucleotides read TGTGCCACCAGAGAAACAGGGCGGGAGACCCAGTACTTC.

CDR3: CASSLGFGFYRTGADEQFF. The CDR3 DNA reads as TGTGCCAGCAGCTTGGGATTTGGGTTTTATAGGACAGGGGCCGATGAGCAGTTCTTC. The gene calls are TRBV5-5 and TRBJ2-1, with TRBD1 matching 9 bases. The trim removed 0 bases at V and 8 bases at J, leaving 18 bases unmatched. The CDR3 totals 19 residues. CDR1 SGHKS and CDR2 YYEKEE come from the germline V gene (reference sequence).

CDR3 region: CASGPSGGSTDTQYF. The CDR3 coding sequence is TGCGCCAGCGGCCCTAGCGGGGGAAGCACAGATACGCAGTATTTT. This chain joins TRBV5-1 and TRBJ2-3; 10 positions match TRBD2. Trimming cost V 7 bases and J 0 bases; bases outside gene matches: 5. Germline CDR1 reads SGHRS; CDR2 reads YFSETQ. The CDR3 runs 15 residues.

This chain uses TRBV10-1 with TRBJ2-3; D possibly corresponds to TRBD1 (6 bases). This CDR3 contains 14 residues. Trimming pared 4 bases from V and 1 base from J, leaving 9 bases between. CDR1 and CDR2 (germline): WNHNN, SYGVQD (reference sequence). The CDR3 protein is CASSAQGRTDTQYF. The DNA for the CDR3 is TGCGCCAGCAGTGCCCAGGGGCGCACAGATACGCAGTATTTT.

This clone turned up a few times. This rearrangement joins TRBV4-2 to TRBJ2-7; 8 nucleotides align to TRBD2. Germline V gene sequence: CDR1 LGHNA, CDR2 YNFKEQ. The CDR3 totals 17 residues. V lost 1 base and J lost 2; bases outside the gene matches: 10. CDR3 bases: TGTGCCAGCAGCCAAGCCGCAGGGACTAGAGGGACCTACGAGCAGTACTTC. Protein sequence: CASSQAAGTRGTYEQYF.

The V gene is TRBV19, the J gene TRBJ1-2; 10 nucleotides match TRBD1. Unmatched junction bases numbered 14, after V lost 3 bases and J lost 7 bases. The CDR3 totals 17 residues. Germline loops: CDR1 LNHDA, CDR2 SQIVND (reference sequence). CDR3 sequence (DNA): TGTGCCAGTAGTATTCGGGGACAGGGGATTCTATTGGTTGGCTACACCTTC. Amino acids: CASSIRGQGILLVGYTF.

The chain combines TRBV7-9 with TRBJ1-1; tentative D call: TRBD1 (6 bases). This CDR3 region has 14 residues. Deletions cut 3 bases from V and 5 bases from J, with 13 bases between. CDR1 is SEHNR, CDR2 FQNEAQ, per germline (reference sequence). The CDR3 DNA is TGTGCCAGCAGCTTCTCAGGGGATTCGACTGAAGCTTTCTTT. This codes for CASSFSGDSTEAFF.

The chain combines TRBV18 with TRBJ1-2, with 7 positions matching TRBD1. With V trimmed by 4 bases and J by 6 bases, 11 bases remained unmatched. The length of the CDR3 is 15 residues. Germline V gene sequence: CDR1 KGHSH, CDR2 LQKENI. CDR3: CASSLDRDREDGYTF. For the CDR3, the DNA is TGTGCCAGCTCACTCGATCGTGACAGGGAAGATGGCTACACCTTC. The variable domain in full, completed from reference TRBV18 and TRBJ1-2, reads NAGVMQNPRHLVRRRGQEARLRCSPMKGHSHVYWYRQLPEEGLKFMVYLQKENIIDESGMPKERFSAEFPKEGPSILRIQQVVRGDSAAYFCASSLDRDREDGYTFGSGTRLTVV.

This sequence joins TRBV2 and TRBJ2-7, with 8 nucleotides matching TRBD2. This CDR3 is 14 amino acids long. Germline CDR1 and CDR2: SNHLY and FYNNEI. V shed 5 bases and J 5 bases; nucleotides not matched to a gene: 8. CDR3 bases: TGTGCCAGCAGTTTAGCGGGGACCTCTCACGAGCAGTACTTC. It codes for CASSLAGTSHEQYF.

The rearrangement uses TRBV24-1 and TRBJ1-5, with 8 bases matching TRBD1. Germline loops: CDR1 KGHDR, CDR2 SFDVKD. With V trimmed by 4 bases and J by 2 bases, 0 bases remained unmatched. This CDR3 region has 14 residues. The CDR3 here is CATSETGGNQPQHF. The CDR3, as DNA: TGTGCCACCAGTGAGACAGGGGGCAATCAGCCCCAGCATTTT.

CDR3 sequence (DNA): TGTGCCAGCAGTGGCCCCGGGACTAGCAAGTCAGATACGCAGTATTTT. Its translation is CASSGPGTSKSDTQYF. This chain connects TRBV28 to TRBJ2-3; 9 bases line up with TRBD2. Germline assignment: CDR1 MDHEN and CDR2 SYDVKM. The CDR3 totals 16 residues. V was pared by 5 bases and J by 4 bases, with 10 bases of the junction left unmatched.

The CDR3 loop reads CASSLGTGVDEQFF. CDR3 nucleotide sequence: TGTGCCAGCTCCCTTGGGACAGGGGTGGATGAGCAGTTCTTC. The chain employs TRBV18 and TRBJ2-1, with 10 positions matching TRBD1. This CDR3 spans 14 amino acids. Trimming cost V 6 bases and J 8 bases; bases outside gene matches: 7. From germline, CDR1 is KGHSH and CDR2 LQKENI.

A few counts support this clone. A read error may account for a junction end that differs from germline. The V and J genes are TRBV7-7 and TRBJ2-2; 7 nucleotides match TRBD2. This CDR3 spans 15 amino acids. The germline V gene has CDR1 SSHAT and CDR2 FNYEAQ (reference sequence). The CDR3 reads CASSLLGGDTGELFF. The CDR3 bases are TGTGCTAGCAGCTTACTGGGGGGGGACACCGGGGAGCTGTTTTTT.

CDR3 DNA: TGTGCCAGCCGGGGAGGCAGATCTGACGAGCAGTACTTC. This codes for CASRGGRSDEQYF. The rearrangement links TRBV6-6 to TRBJ2-7, with D possibly TRBD2 on 6 matching bases. Trimming cost V 8 bases and J 5 bases, with 16 bases left between them. The CDR3 runs 13 residues. Per the germline V gene, CDR1 is MNHNY and CDR2 is SVGAGI (reference sequence).

The chain is built from TRBV5-4 and TRBJ1-1; TRBD1 is a possible D gene (5 bases). The CDR3 is made up of 14 amino acids. Germline assignment: CDR1 SGHNT and CDR2 YYREEE (reference sequence). V was cut by 4 bases and J by 7 bases, with 17 bases left in between. This CDR3 reads CASSPRDSPFEAFF. Written as DNA, the CDR3 is TGTGCCAGCAGCCCGAGGGACTCCCCTTTTGAAGCTTTCTTT.

This chain uses TRBV2 with TRBJ2-7; TRBD1 aligns across 8 bases. The germline V gene has CDR1 SNHLY and CDR2 FYNNEI. The CDR3 loop spans 14 amino acids. V shed 6 bases, J shed 0 bases, and the junction held 4 bases outside the gene matches. CDR3 DNA sequence: TGTGCCAGCAGGGACAGGGAAATCTCCTACGAGCAGTACTTC. Amino acids: CASRDREISYEQYF.

The CDR3 spells CAISGLAGGRADTQYF. The DNA for the CDR3 is TGTGCCATCAGTGGATTAGCGGGGGGGCGAGCAGATACGCAGTATTTT. The V and J genes are TRBV10-3 and TRBJ2-3; 11 nucleotides match TRBD2. Germline CDR1 ENHRY, CDR2 SYGVKD. The CDR3 runs 16 residues. V shed 4 bases, J shed 4 bases, and the junction held 7 bases outside the gene matches.

J is TRBJ2-1 and V is TRBV3-1 (or the pseudogene TRBV3-2), with D perhaps matching TRBD1 (6 bases). CDR3 length: 12 amino acids. The V gene's germline CDR1 is LGHDT and CDR2 YNNKEL (reference sequence). Deletions cut 1 base from V and 12 bases from J, with 10 bases between. As DNA, the CDR3 is TGTGCCAGCAGCCAAGGGGGGCTATGGCAGTTCTTC. Residues: CASSQGGLWQFF.

The rearrangement joins TRBV15 to TRBJ2-3; 11 nucleotides match TRBD2. Germline V gene lookup returns CDR1 LNHNV and CDR2 YYDKDF (reference sequence). V lost 3 bases and J lost 4; bases outside the gene matches: 6. This CDR3 region has 16 residues. The CDR3 DNA is TGTGCCACCAGCAGGTTAGCGGGGGGGCCAGCAGATACGCAGTATTTT. Protein sequence: CATSRLAGGPADTQYF.

DNA for the CDR3: TGTGCCAGCAGCTCAGACAGGGACGCTGGAAACACCATATATTTT. Its protein product is CASSSDRDAGNTIYF. The chain uses TRBV7-2 and TRBJ1-3, with 7 bases fitting TRBD1. Trimming removed 4 bases from V and 2 bases from J; junction bases left unmatched: 5. Germline CDR1 reads SGHTA; CDR2 reads FQGNSA. This CDR3 comprises 15 residues.

This rearrangement joins TRBV6-1 to TRBJ2-3; 11 nucleotides align to TRBD2. The ends lost 3 bases at V and 2 bases at J; junction bases unmatched: 10. The CDR3 loop spans 18 amino acids. The V gene's germline CDR1 is MNHNS and CDR2 SASEGT. This chain's CDR3 is CASSDVAGGPGNTDTQYF. The CDR3 DNA sequence: TGTGCCAGCAGTGACGTAGCGGGGGGGCCCGGTAACACAGATACGCAGTATTTT.